A selection of T cell receptor beta chains follows, all from one sample in a study of identical twins. TCRdb reprocessed the 5' RACE reads via MiXCR and lists one record per CDR3 protein. The sample has 650,000 to 800,000 distinct CDR3 sequences; 8.6% are singletons. These data also featured in a second study, about yellow fever vaccine responses in identical twins.

Sequenced sample: PBMCs. The receptors originated from a woman between 18 and 29 years old in good health. The CDR3 runs from the conserved cysteine through the conserved F or W. The D gene is left open where the match is weak. Size is stated for part of the rows, as once, few or many counts, or as a class when the clone is expanded.

clone size: NA; V gene: TRBV6-5; D gene: NA; J gene: TRBJ1-2; CDR3 protein: CASSYPGQLKYGYTF; CDR3 DNA: TGTGCCAGCAGTTACCCCGGACAGCTTAAATATGGCTACACCTTC
clone size: few; V gene: TRBV7-2; D gene: NA; J gene: TRBJ2-1; CDR3 protein: CASSLGSQRNEQFF; CDR3 DNA: TGTGCCAGCAGCTTAGGCAGCCAGAGAAATGAGCAGTTCTTC
clone size: few; V gene: TRBV12-3/TRBV12-4; D gene: TRBD1; J gene: TRBJ2-5; CDR3 protein: CASSPPPTGGPQETQYF; CDR3 DNA: TGTGCCAGCAGTCCTCCTCCCACAGGGGGCCCCCAAGAGACCCAGTACTTC
clone size: many; V gene: TRBV4-3; D gene: NA; J gene: TRBJ1-1; CDR3 protein: CASSQEPSTNTEAFF; CDR3 DNA: TGCGCCAGCAGCCAAGAACCGAGTACGAACACTGAAGCTTTCTTT
clone size: many; V gene: TRBV12-3/TRBV12-4; D gene: NA; J gene: TRBJ2-1; CDR3 protein: CASSLVGREQFF; CDR3 DNA: TGTGCCAGCAGTTTAGTAGGGCGAGAGCAGTTCTTC
clone size: many; V gene: TRBV5-6; D gene: NA; J gene: TRBJ2-3; CDR3 protein: CASSLVERTQYF; CDR3 DNA: TGTGCCAGCAGCTTGGTCGAACGGACGCAGTATTTT
clone size: NA; V gene: TRBV27; D gene: TRBD1; J gene: TRBJ2-7; CDR3 protein: CASSLVKGASYEQYF; CDR3 DNA: TGTGCCAGCAGTTTGGTAAAGGGGGCTTCCTACGAGCAGTACTTC
clone size: few; V gene: TRBV3-1; D gene: TRBD2; J gene: TRBJ2-7; CDR3 protein: CASSHPRGASGGAAEQYF; CDR3 DNA: TGTGCCAGCAGCCACCCTAGGGGGGCTAGCGGGGGGGCGGCCGAGCAGTACTTC
clone size: few; V gene: TRBV20-1; D gene: NA; J gene: TRBJ2-3; CDR3 protein: CSASFLALRTDTQYF; CDR3 DNA: TGCAGTGCTAGTTTCTTGGCCCTCCGCACAGATACGCAGTATTTT
clone size: NA; V gene: TRBV5-6; D gene: NA; J gene: TRBJ2-1; CDR3 protein: CASSLASVDEQFF; CDR3 DNA: TGTGCCAGCAGCTTGGCTAGCGTCGATGAGCAGTTCTTC
clone size: NA; V gene: TRBV7-2; D gene: TRBD1; J gene: TRBJ2-1; CDR3 protein: CASSRRTGSSYNEQFF; CDR3 DNA: TGTGCCAGCAGCCGTCGGACAGGGAGCTCCTACAATGAGCAGTTCTTC
clone size: many; V gene: TRBV10-3; D gene: TRBD1; J gene: TRBJ2-1; CDR3 protein: CAISGDRGRNEQFF; CDR3 DNA: TGTGCCATCAGTGGTGACAGGGGGAGGAATGAGCAGTTCTTC
clone size: NA; V gene: TRBV5-5; D gene: NA; J gene: TRBJ1-1; CDR3 protein: CASSLWGGTEAFF; CDR3 DNA: TGTGCCAGCAGCCTCTGGGGCGGCACTGAAGCTTTCTTT
clone size: many; V gene: TRBV6-2/TRBV6-3; D gene: NA; J gene: TRBJ2-5; CDR3 protein: CASSYSSRTQYF; CDR3 DNA: TGTGCCAGCAGTTACTCTTCTCGGACCCAGTACTTC
clone size: NA; V gene: TRBV20-1; D gene: NA; J gene: TRBJ2-7; CDR3 protein: CSASEWDGPYEQYF; CDR3 DNA: TGCAGTGCTAGCGAGTGGGACGGGCCCTACGAGCAGTACTTC
clone size: few; V gene: TRBV10-3; D gene: TRBD2; J gene: TRBJ2-3; CDR3 protein: CASIAGSTDTQYF; CDR3 DNA: TGTGCCTCAATAGCGGGGAGCACAGATACGCAGTATTTT
clone size: NA; V gene: TRBV6-5; D gene: TRBD1; J gene: TRBJ2-5; CDR3 protein: CASSYRGRKTQYF; CDR3 DNA: TGTGCCAGCAGTTACAGGGGGCGGAAGACCCAGTACTTC
clone size: many; V gene: TRBV4-3; D gene: TRBD2; J gene: TRBJ2-4; CDR3 protein: CASSQGWREAKNIQYF; CDR3 DNA: TGCGCCAGCAGCCAAGGGTGGCGGGAGGCCAAAAACATTCAGTACTTC
clone size: few; V gene: TRBV12-5; D gene: TRBD2; J gene: TRBJ2-5; CDR3 protein: CASGPGLAGEETQYF; CDR3 DNA: TGTGCTAGTGGCCCCGGACTAGCGGGAGAAGAGACCCAGTACTTC
clone size: few; V gene: TRBV10-3; D gene: TRBD2; J gene: TRBJ2-2; CDR3 protein: CAISATSGDTGELFF; CDR3 DNA: TGTGCCATCAGCGCGACTAGCGGGGATACCGGGGAGCTGTTTTTT
clone size: few; V gene: TRBV2; D gene: NA; J gene: TRBJ2-7; CDR3 protein: CASSAITTGSYEQYF; CDR3 DNA: TGTGCCAGCAGTGCTATAACAACAGGATCCTACGAGCAGTACTTC
clone size: NA; V gene: TRBV20-1; D gene: TRBD1; J gene: TRBJ2-3; CDR3 protein: CSARDRGGITDTQYF; CDR3 DNA: TGCAGTGCCAGGGACAGGGGGGGGATCACAGATACGCAGTATTTT
clone size: many; V gene: TRBV11-1; D gene: TRBD2; J gene: TRBJ2-1; CDR3 protein: CASSFPGLAGSHNEQFF; CDR3 DNA: TGTGCCAGCAGCTTTCCGGGACTAGCGGGATCCCACAATGAGCAGTTCTTC
clone size: many; V gene: TRBV15; D gene: NA; J gene: TRBJ1-5; CDR3 protein: CATSTETVFNQPQHF; CDR3 DNA: TGTGCCACCAGCACCGAGACAGTTTTCAATCAGCCCCAGCATTTT
clone size: NA; V gene: TRBV6-2/TRBV6-3; D gene: NA; J gene: TRBJ2-3; CDR3 protein: CASSYSRGSGDTVTQYF; CDR3 DNA: TGTGCCAGCAGTTACTCGAGGGGTTCTGGCGACACAGTTACGCAGTATTTT
clone size: NA; V gene: TRBV7-2; D gene: NA; J gene: TRBJ2-6; CDR3 protein: CASSLFPGANVLTF; CDR3 DNA: TGTGCCAGCAGCTTATTCCCCGGGGCCAACGTCCTGACTTTC
clone size: many; V gene: TRBV24-1; D gene: NA; J gene: TRBJ2-1; CDR3 protein: CATSDLRGNEQFF; CDR3 DNA: TGTGCCACCAGTGATTTGCGGGGGAATGAGCAGTTCTTC
clone size: many; V gene: TRBV3-1; D gene: NA; J gene: TRBJ1-1; CDR3 protein: CASNLGGSRDTEAFF; CDR3 DNA: TGTGCCAGCAACCTGGGGGGTAGTAGGGACACTGAAGCTTTCTTT
clone size: few; V gene: TRBV7-9; D gene: TRBD2; J gene: TRBJ2-7; CDR3 protein: CASSERGGLADYEQYF; CDR3 DNA: TGTGCCAGCAGCGAGCGAGGGGGACTAGCGGACTACGAGCAGTACTTC
clone size: few; V gene: TRBV7-8; D gene: TRBD2; J gene: TRBJ2-7; CDR3 protein: CASSLREGGLAGTYEQYF; CDR3 DNA: TGTGCCAGCAGCCTTAGGGAGGGGGGACTAGCGGGGACCTACGAGCAGTACTTC
clone size: NA; V gene: TRBV5-6; D gene: NA; J gene: TRBJ1-2; CDR3 protein: CASSQGGGWGYTF; CDR3 DNA: TGTGCCAGCAGCCAAGGTGGGGGCTGGGGCTACACCTTC
clone size: many; V gene: TRBV7-9; D gene: NA; J gene: TRBJ2-1; CDR3 protein: CASQVGGSTYNEQFF; CDR3 DNA: TGTGCCAGCCAGGTGGGTGGCAGCACCTACAATGAGCAGTTCTTC
clone size: many; V gene: TRBV7-7; D gene: NA; J gene: TRBJ2-3; CDR3 protein: CASSTGSGDTQYF; CDR3 DNA: TGTGCTAGCAGCACAGGGTCCGGGGATACGCAGTATTTT
clone size: NA; V gene: TRBV6-4; D gene: NA; J gene: TRBJ1-2; CDR3 protein: CASSDSPRGQGYTF; CDR3 DNA: TGTGCCAGCAGTGACAGCCCTCGGGGACAAGGCTACACCTTC
clone size: many; V gene: TRBV28; D gene: NA; J gene: TRBJ2-3; CDR3 protein: CASSQSVVQGWSDTQYF; CDR3 DNA: TGTGCCAGCAGTCAGTCGGTGGTACAGGGATGGTCAGATACGCAGTATTTT
clone size: many; V gene: TRBV11-2; D gene: NA; J gene: TRBJ2-1; CDR3 protein: CASRVYNNEQFF; CDR3 DNA: TGTGCCAGCAGGGTGTACAACAATGAGCAGTTCTTC
clone size: few; V gene: TRBV6-2/TRBV6-3; D gene: NA; J gene: TRBJ2-4; CDR3 protein: CASQPGTPSIAKNIQYF; CDR3 DNA: TGTGCCAGCCAGCCAGGGACACCAAGCATAGCCAAAAACATTCAGTACTTC
clone size: few; V gene: TRBV29-1; D gene: TRBD1; J gene: TRBJ1-2; CDR3 protein: CSVGSDRANYGYTF; CDR3 DNA: TGCAGCGTTGGGTCAGACAGGGCTAACTATGGCTACACCTTC
clone size: many; V gene: TRBV11-2; D gene: NA; J gene: TRBJ2-3; CDR3 protein: CASSLEGLRNTQYF; CDR3 DNA: TGTGCCAGCAGCTTAGAGGGACTTAGAAATACGCAGTATTTT
clone size: NA; V gene: TRBV11-2; D gene: TRBD2; J gene: TRBJ2-1; CDR3 protein: CASSPLTGGHNEQFF; CDR3 DNA: TGTGCCAGCAGCCCTCTTACGGGGGGGCACAATGAGCAGTTCTTC
clone size: few; V gene: TRBV11-2; D gene: NA; J gene: TRBJ2-7; CDR3 protein: CASSASVILTYEQYF; CDR3 DNA: TGTGCCAGCAGCGCCTCAGTCATCCTTACCTACGAGCAGTACTTC
clone size: few; V gene: TRBV11-2; D gene: NA; J gene: TRBJ2-7; CDR3 protein: CASSFGFTYEQYF; CDR3 DNA: TGTGCCAGCAGCTTTGGGTTCACCTACGAGCAGTACTTC
clone size: many; V gene: TRBV5-1; D gene: NA; J gene: TRBJ2-7; CDR3 protein: CASSTPGYEQYF; CDR3 DNA: TGCGCCAGCAGCACACCCGGATACGAGCAGTACTTC
clone size: NA; V gene: TRBV3-1; D gene: TRBD2; J gene: TRBJ2-1; CDR3 protein: CASSQVLAGVGEQFF; CDR3 DNA: TGTGCCAGCAGCCAAGTACTAGCGGGAGTGGGTGAGCAGTTCTTC
clone size: few; V gene: TRBV4-1; D gene: NA; J gene: TRBJ1-1; CDR3 protein: CASSHVGTPNTEAFF; CDR3 DNA: TGCGCCAGCAGCCACGTCGGGACACCCAACACTGAAGCTTTCTTT
clone size: many; V gene: TRBV7-9; D gene: TRBD1; J gene: TRBJ2-1; CDR3 protein: CASSLTGGPGSYNEQFF; CDR3 DNA: TGTGCCAGCAGCTTGACAGGGGGCCCAGGGTCCTACAATGAGCAGTTCTTC
clone size: many; V gene: TRBV5-1; D gene: TRBD1; J gene: TRBJ2-5; CDR3 protein: CASSLSPDRVGETQYF; CDR3 DNA: TGCGCCAGCAGCTTGTCCCCGGACAGGGTCGGGGAGACCCAGTACTTC
clone size: NA; V gene: TRBV20-1; D gene: TRBD1; J gene: TRBJ1-2; CDR3 protein: CSARGDRGRISSGYGYTF; CDR3 DNA: TGCAGTGCTAGAGGGGACAGGGGGCGCATTTCGTCTGGGTATGGCTACACCTTC
clone size: many; V gene: TRBV2; D gene: NA; J gene: TRBJ2-7; CDR3 protein: CASSERTASYEQYF; CDR3 DNA: TGTGCCAGCAGTGAACGGACGGCGTCCTACGAGCAGTACTTC
clone size: NA; V gene: TRBV6-1; D gene: NA; J gene: TRBJ2-5; CDR3 protein: CASSRRASGQETQYF; CDR3 DNA: TGTGCCAGCAGCCGACGAGCTTCTGGGCAAGAGACCCAGTACTTC
clone size: few; V gene: TRBV20-1; D gene: TRBD1; J gene: TRBJ2-7; CDR3 protein: CSARILGTGGEEEQYF; CDR3 DNA: TGCAGTGCTAGGATCCTCGGGACAGGGGGCGAGGAAGAGCAGTACTTC